This T cell receptor (beta chain) derives from a study of OX40 agonist ivuxolimab in advanced cancers. Findings of the study overall: At doses 0.1 to 3.0 mg/kg, CD4+ and CD8+ clones expanded.

This table comes from immunoSEQ multiplex PCR, and its TCRdb copy is limited to in-frame clones, with some not included. The data contain 25,000 to 40,000 clones, over 80% of them singletons. In regard to this clone: Its matching antigen is unknown.

The clonotype was recovered from an adult with an advanced solid tumor such as melanoma, head and neck, liver or kidney cancer. The starting material was CD4+ or CD8+ T cells sorted from blood, obtained in a trial of the OX40 agonist ivuxolimab.

Written as DNA, the CDR3 is TGTGCCAGCAGTCATTCATCCCGGGAAGAGCAGTACTTC. This gives the protein CASSHSSREEQYF. This chain joins TRBV6-1 and TRBJ2-7; tentative D call: TRBD2 (5 bases). This CDR3 is 13 amino acids long. CDR1 and CDR2 from the germline V gene are MNHNS and SASEGT. V dropped 5 bases and J dropped 7 bases, with 15 bases sitting between them.